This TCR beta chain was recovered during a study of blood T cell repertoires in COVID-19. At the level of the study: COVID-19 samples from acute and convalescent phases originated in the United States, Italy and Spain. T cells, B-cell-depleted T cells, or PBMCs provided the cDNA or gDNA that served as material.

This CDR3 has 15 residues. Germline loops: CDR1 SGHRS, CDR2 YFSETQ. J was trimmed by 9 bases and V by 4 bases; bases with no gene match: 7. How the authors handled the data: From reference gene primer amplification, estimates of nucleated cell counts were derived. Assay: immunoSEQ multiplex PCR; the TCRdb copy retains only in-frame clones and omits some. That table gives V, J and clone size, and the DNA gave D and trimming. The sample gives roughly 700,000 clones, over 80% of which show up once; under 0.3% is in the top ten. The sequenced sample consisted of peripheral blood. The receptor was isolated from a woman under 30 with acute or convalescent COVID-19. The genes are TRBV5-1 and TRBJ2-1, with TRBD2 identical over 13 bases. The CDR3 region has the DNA TGCGCCAGCAGCCTTACTAGCGGGGGGGCCTTTGAGCAGTTCTTC. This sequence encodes CASSLTSGGAFEQFF. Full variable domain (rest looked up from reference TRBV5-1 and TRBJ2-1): KAGVTQTPRYLIKTRGQQVTLSCSPISGHRSVSWYQQTPGQGLQFLFEYFSETQRNKGNFPGRFSGRQFSNSRSEMNVSTLELGDSALYLCASSLTSGGAFEQFFGPGTRLTVL.